Reported below is one T cell receptor beta chain. The source of the sample is a study of blood T cell repertoires in COVID-19. Study in general: COVID-19 samples from acute and convalescent phases originated in the United States, Italy and Spain. PBMCs, B-cell-depleted T cells, or T cells were the source of the cDNA or gDNA that made up the material.

Source study methods: Estimates of nucleated cell counts were drawn from the amplification of reference gene primers. The protocol was immunoSEQ multiplex PCR, while the TCRdb copy is restricted to in-frame clones and leaves out a portion. The V and J calls and the clone size are those of that table, but D and trimming were determined from the DNA. The profile shows about 130,000 clones, 65% to 90% of them singletons. The V end was cut by 3 bases, the J end by 10 bases, with 16 bases between. The CDR3 length is 15 residues. Per the germline V gene, CDR1 is MNHNS and CDR2 is SASEGT. Sequencing was carried out using peripheral blood. This receptor was obtained from an elderly man with active or convalescent COVID-19. The chain has TRBV6-1 and TRBJ1-6, with D unclear. CDR3 region: CASSDHPESSSPLHF. DNA for the CDR3: TGTGCCAGCAGTGATCACCCGGAGTCAAGCTCACCCCTCCACTTT.